These 18 T cell receptor beta chains share one sample of origin, sequenced in a study of preoperative IRX-2 immunotherapy in early breast cancer (dated by TCRdb to 2018 to 2020). Library preparation used the immunoSEQ multiplex PCR assay. What TCRdb holds here is the immuneACCESS table cut down to in-frame rearrangements. Part of the clones is not present; checked against another copy, under half of the missing clones reflect an unresolved V gene, and the others are unexplained. The table for this sample lists approximately 26,000 clones; roughly four fifths of them were counted only once. 6% to 8% of the sample comes from the top ten. The sample's treatment or condition label, in plain terms: preoperative locoregional IRX-2 cytokine immunotherapy. The sample in question was lymph node tissue, obtained after IRX-2 immunotherapy. These receptors all come from a human donor with breast cancer.

V usage is TRBV11-3 and J usage is TRBJ1-2; 8 bases match TRBD1. The ends lost 4 bases at V and 7 bases at J; junction bases unmatched: 11. The CDR3 length is 15 residues. Per the germline V gene, CDR1 is SGHNT and CDR2 is YENEEA. The CDR3 loop is CASSSNTGGRSGYTF. DNA for the CDR3: TGTGCCAGCAGCTCAAACACAGGGGGAAGGAGTGGCTACACCTTC.

CDR3 sequence reads: CASSQRLADYEQYF. CDR3 DNA: TGTGCCAGCAGCCAGAGACTAGCGGACTACGAGCAGTACTTC. V gene TRBV7-6 combines with J gene TRBJ2-7; 9 bases fit TRBD2. Germline V lookup: CDR1 SGHVS, CDR2 FNYEAQ. This CDR3 region has 14 residues. V was pared by 5 bases and J by 3 bases, with 5 bases of the junction left unmatched.

In this sample, this clone turned up a few times. This sequence joins TRBV6-8 and TRBJ1-2; D possibly corresponds to TRBD1 (5 bases). V lost 6 bases and J 2 bases, leaving 13 bases between the germline ends. The CDR3 is made up of 14 amino acids. Germline CDR1 is MNHGY and CDR2 is SAAAGT. CDR3 in DNA: TGTGCCAGCAGCCTGCGGGGGGGAAACTATGGCTACACCTTC. This gives the protein CASSLRGGNYGYTF.

The chain has TRBV7-4 and TRBJ2-7; 11 positions agree with TRBD2. Germline values: CDR1 SGHVT, CDR2 SQSDAQ. The CDR3 runs 15 residues. The ends lost 6 bases at V and 7 bases at J; junction bases unmatched: 11. The CDR3 sequence is CASSTGLAGGWEQYF. The CDR3 DNA reads as TGTGCCAGCAGTACGGGGCTAGCGGGAGGATGGGAGCAGTACTTC. The whole variable domain, filled in from reference TRBV7-4 and TRBJ2-7, reads GAGVSQSPRYKVAKRGRDVALRCDSISGHVTLYWYRQTLGQGSEVLTYSQSDAQRDKSGRPSGRFSAERPERSVSTLKIQRTEQGDSAVYLCASSTGLAGGWEQYFGPGTRLTVT.

The chain links TRBV18 to TRBJ2-7; no firm D call. Germline lookup yields CDR1 KGHSH and CDR2 LQKENI. This CDR3 spans 14 amino acids. Trimming took off 3 bases at V and 0 bases at J, with 9 bases between the two ends. The DNA for the CDR3 is TGTGCCAGCTCACCCGTATTAAGCTCCTACGAGCAGTACTTC. Translated: CASSPVLSSYEQYF.

The chain uses TRBV28 and TRBJ1-2; D call uncertain. Trimming removed 3 bases at V and 2 bases at J, with 7 bases between. Germline CDR1 and CDR2: MDHEN and SYDVKM. This CDR3 has 13 amino acids. DNA of the CDR3: TGTGCCAGCAGTTTGACTACCAACTATGGCTACACCTTC. It codes for CASSLTTNYGYTF.

The V gene is TRBV6-1, the J gene TRBJ2-1; D not certain. This CDR3 is built from 15 residues. V was trimmed by 1 base and J by 6 bases, leaving 13 bases between them. In germline, CDR1 is MNHNS, CDR2 SASEGT. The CDR3 is CASSEEPLVGNEQFF. In DNA, the CDR3 is TGTGCCAGCAGTGAAGAACCGTTGGTAGGCAATGAGCAGTTCTTC.

This clone was seen only a few times. The chain combines TRBV15 with TRBJ1-3; D is uncertain. The germline V gene has CDR1 LNHNV and CDR2 YYDKDF (reference sequence). The germline V and J ends were trimmed by 5 bases and 0 bases, with 17 bases remaining between them. There are 17 residues in the CDR3. The CDR3 DNA sequence: TGTGCCACCAGCTCCCGGGGAGAGGCAGTCTCTGGAAACACCATATATTTT. Its protein is CATSSRGEAVSGNTIYF.

V usage is TRBV28 and J usage is TRBJ1-4; D may be TRBD1 (6 bases). Trimming took 7 bases from V and 5 from J, leaving 20 bases between them. The CDR3 has 16 residues. Germline V gene data show CDR1 as MDHEN and CDR2 as SYDVKM. The CDR3 loop reads CASNPKSRGRNEKLFF. The CDR3 region has the DNA TGTGCCAGCAACCCCAAGTCCAGGGGCCGAAATGAAAAACTGTTTTTT. Looking up the rest from reference TRBV28 and TRBJ1-4 gives the full variable domain: DVKVTQSSRYLVKRTGEKVFLECVQDMDHENMFWYRQDPGLGLRLIYFSYDVKMKEKGDIPEGYSVSREKKERFSLILESASTNQTSMYLCASNPKSRGRNEKLFFGSGTQLSVL.

The rearrangement uses TRBV5-1 and TRBJ2-1; 8 bases are a match to TRBD2. Losses at the gene ends were 3 bases for V and 2 bases for J; bases not matched to a gene: 13. The CDR3 loop spans 18 amino acids. CDR1 is SGHRS and CDR2 is YFSETQ in the germline V gene. CDR3 in DNA: TGCGCCAGCAGCTCCAGCGGGAGTAGCGGAGGGGCCTACAATGAGCAGTTCTTC. The encoded protein is CASSSSGSSGGAYNEQFF.

The V gene is TRBV5-1, the J gene TRBJ1-2; maybe TRBD1 (6 bases). CDR3 length equals 15 residues. V was trimmed by 4 bases and J by 4 bases, leaving 17 bases between them. Germline V gene sequence: CDR1 SGHRS, CDR2 YFSETQ. The CDR3 loop reads CASSPVGGGSYGYTF. In DNA form, the CDR3 reads TGCGCCAGCAGCCCCGTAGGAGGGGGATCCTATGGCTACACCTTC.

The CDR3 nucleotides are TGTGCCACCAGCAGAGATATGTCCGCCAATGAGCAGTTCTTC. Encoded protein: CATSRDMSANEQFF. The V and J genes are TRBV15 and TRBJ2-1; unclear D gene. Deletions cut 0 bases from V and 6 bases from J, with 9 bases between. This CDR3 is 14 amino acids long. Germline lookup yields CDR1 LNHNV and CDR2 YYDKDF (reference sequence).

V is TRBV7-7 and J is TRBJ2-1, with TRBD2 identical over 13 bases. This CDR3 comprises 16 residues. Germline V gene sequence: CDR1 SSHAT, CDR2 FNYEAQ (reference sequence). The V gene end was trimmed by 4 bases and the J gene end by 8 bases; junction bases not matched to a gene: 8. As DNA, the CDR3 is TGTGCCAGCAGCTCGCCCACTAGCGGGAGGGCCGATGAGCAGTTCTTC. This encodes CASSSPTSGRADEQFF.

This clone was seen only a few times. The rearrangement uses TRBV11-3 and TRBJ2-7, with D possibly TRBD1 on 6 matching bases. Trimming removed 0 bases at V and 5 bases at J, with 17 bases between. The CDR3 runs to 16 residues. CDR1 SGHNT and CDR2 YENEEA come from the germline V gene. CDR3: CASSLEIAGARDEQYF. The CDR3 DNA reads as TGTGCCAGCAGCTTAGAAATAGCAGGGGCCAGGGACGAGCAGTACTTC.

This chain links TRBV7-7 with TRBJ2-1; TRBD2 aligns across 10 bases. Looked up from germline, CDR1 is SSHAT and CDR2 is FNYEAQ (reference sequence). The CDR3 is 15 amino acids. After removal of 2 bases from V and 4 bases from J, the junction contained 2 bases not matched to a gene. CDR3 amino acids: CASSLTSGIYNEQFF. In nucleotides, the CDR3 is TGTGCCAGCAGCTTAACTAGCGGGATTTACAATGAGCAGTTCTTC.

This chain joins TRBV6-8 and TRBJ2-7; D is possibly TRBD2 (5 bases). V shed 0 bases and J shed 3 bases, with 6 bases lying between them. The germline V gene encodes CDR1 MNHGY and CDR2 SAAAGT. The CDR3 runs to 13 residues. CDR3 in DNA: TGTGCCAGCAGTTACTCTAGCGTCTACGAGCAGTACTTC. Encoded protein: CASSYSSVYEQYF.

This clone has just a few counts. The V call is TRBV11-3, the J call TRBJ2-3, with 10 bases fitting TRBD2. Germline CDR1 reads SGHNT; CDR2 reads YENEEA. CDR3 size: 16 residues. Unmatched junction bases numbered 4, after V lost 4 bases and J lost 0 bases. The CDR3 DNA follows: TGTGCCAGCAGCTCGGGACTAGCGATTAGCACAGATACGCAGTATTTT. Protein sequence: CASSSGLAISTDTQYF.

Notes on this clone: At one end, the junction sequence differs from germline, possibly due to a read error. The V and J genes are TRBV7-4 and TRBJ2-5; no definite D call. Germline V gene data show CDR1 as SGHVT and CDR2 as SQSDAQ. The CDR3 has 16 amino acids. The CDR3 DNA follows: TGTGCTAGCAGCTTGGCTTCAGGCGGTAACAAGGAGACCCAGTACTTC. It yields the protein CASSLASGGNKETQYF.